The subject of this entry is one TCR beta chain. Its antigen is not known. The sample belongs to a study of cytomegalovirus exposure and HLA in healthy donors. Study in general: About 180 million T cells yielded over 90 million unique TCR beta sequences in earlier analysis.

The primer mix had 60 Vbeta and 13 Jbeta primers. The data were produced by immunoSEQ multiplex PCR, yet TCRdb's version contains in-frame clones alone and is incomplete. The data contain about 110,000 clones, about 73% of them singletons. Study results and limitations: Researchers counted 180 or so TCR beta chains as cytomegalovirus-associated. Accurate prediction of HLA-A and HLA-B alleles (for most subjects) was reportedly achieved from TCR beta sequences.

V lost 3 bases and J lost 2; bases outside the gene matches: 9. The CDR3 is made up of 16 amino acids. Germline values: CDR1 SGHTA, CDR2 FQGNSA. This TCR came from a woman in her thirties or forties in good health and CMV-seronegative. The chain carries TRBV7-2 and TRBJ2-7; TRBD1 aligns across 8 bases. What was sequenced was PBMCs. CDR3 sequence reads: CASSLDTGTGTYEQYF. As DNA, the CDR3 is TGTGCCAGCAGCTTGGATACCGGGACAGGCACCTACGAGCAGTACTTC.